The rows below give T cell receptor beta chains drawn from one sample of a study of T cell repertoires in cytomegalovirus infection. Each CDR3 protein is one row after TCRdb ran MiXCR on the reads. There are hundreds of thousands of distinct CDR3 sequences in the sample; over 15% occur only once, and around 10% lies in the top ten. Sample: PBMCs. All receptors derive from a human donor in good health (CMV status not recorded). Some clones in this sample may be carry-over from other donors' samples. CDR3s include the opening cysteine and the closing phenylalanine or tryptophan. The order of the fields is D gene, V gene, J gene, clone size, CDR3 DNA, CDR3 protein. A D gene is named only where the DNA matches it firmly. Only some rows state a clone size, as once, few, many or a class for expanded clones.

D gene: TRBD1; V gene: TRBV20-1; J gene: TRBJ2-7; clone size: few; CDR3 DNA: TGCAGTGCTAGAGATAGGGACAGGGACTACGAGCAGTACTTC; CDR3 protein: CSARDRDRDYEQYF
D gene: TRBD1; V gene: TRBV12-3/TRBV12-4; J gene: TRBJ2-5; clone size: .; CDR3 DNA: TGTGCCAGCACCCCGGGACAGGGGTCGACATATGTGCGTGAGACCCAGTACTTC; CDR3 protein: CASTPGQGSTYVRETQYF
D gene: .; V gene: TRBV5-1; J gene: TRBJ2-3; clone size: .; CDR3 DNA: TGCGCCAGCAGCTTGGGTCAGACCCAAGATACGCAGTATTTT; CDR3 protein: CASSLGQTQDTQYF
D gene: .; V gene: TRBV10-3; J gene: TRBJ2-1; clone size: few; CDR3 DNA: TGTGCCATCCGTAGCCCACAGGGCACAAACAATGAGCAGTTCTTC; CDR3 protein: CAIRSPQGTNNEQFF
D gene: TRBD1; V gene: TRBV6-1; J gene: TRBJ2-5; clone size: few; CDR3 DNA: TGTGCCAGCAGTACCGATGTCAGGGGGTACCAAGAGACCCAGTACTTC; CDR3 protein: CASSTDVRGYQETQYF
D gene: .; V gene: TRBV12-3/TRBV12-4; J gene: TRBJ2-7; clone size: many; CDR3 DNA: TGTGCCATCCTAAACGCTCGTGGGGAGCAGTACTTC; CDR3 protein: CAILNARGEQYF
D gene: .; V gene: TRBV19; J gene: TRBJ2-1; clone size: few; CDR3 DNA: TGTGCCAGTAGTAGTAACCGCGGGGCTAGCTCCTACAATGAGCAGTTCTTC; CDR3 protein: CASSSNRGASSYNEQFF
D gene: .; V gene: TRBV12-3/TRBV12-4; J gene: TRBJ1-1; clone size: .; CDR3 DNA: TGTGCCAGCGCTAGTTGGGGGGCTGAAGCTTTCTTT; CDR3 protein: CASASWGAEAFF
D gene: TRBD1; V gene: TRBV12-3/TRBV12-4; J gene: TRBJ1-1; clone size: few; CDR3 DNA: TGTGCCAGCAGGACTAGACAGGGAGGCACGGAAGCTTTCTTT; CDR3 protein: CASRTRQGGTEAFF
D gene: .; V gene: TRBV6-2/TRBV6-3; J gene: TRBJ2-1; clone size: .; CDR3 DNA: TGTGCCAGCAGTTATAGGACCCCCCAAAACAATGAGCAGTTCTTC; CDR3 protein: CASSYRTPQNNEQFF
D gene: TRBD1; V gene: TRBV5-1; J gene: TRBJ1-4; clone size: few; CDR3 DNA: TGCGCCAGCAGCTGGACCGGGACAGAACTGTTTTTT; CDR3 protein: CASSWTGTELFF
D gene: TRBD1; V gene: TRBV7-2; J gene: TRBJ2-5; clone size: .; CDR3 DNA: TGTGCCAGCAGCCCTAGACAGGGGCCCCAAGAGACCCAGTACTTC; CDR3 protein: CASSPRQGPQETQYF
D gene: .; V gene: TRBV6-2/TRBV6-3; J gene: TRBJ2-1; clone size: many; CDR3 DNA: TGTGCCAGCAGACCACAGTACAATGAGCAGTTCTTC; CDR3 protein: CASRPQYNEQFF
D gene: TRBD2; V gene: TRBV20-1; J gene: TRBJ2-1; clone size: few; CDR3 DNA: TGCAGTGCTCGTAGCGGGGGGGGGTCCTACAATGAGCAGTTCTTC; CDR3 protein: CSARSGGGSYNEQFF
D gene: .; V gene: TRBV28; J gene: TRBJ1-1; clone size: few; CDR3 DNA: TGTGCCAGCAGTTTATCGACGAACACTGAAGCTTTCTTT; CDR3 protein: CASSLSTNTEAFF
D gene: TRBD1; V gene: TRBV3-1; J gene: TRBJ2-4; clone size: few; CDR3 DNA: TGTGCCAGCAGCCAATGGGGGCAGGGGGAAGTTGGAGGCAAAAACATTCAGTACTTC; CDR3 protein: CASSQWGQGEVGGKNIQYF
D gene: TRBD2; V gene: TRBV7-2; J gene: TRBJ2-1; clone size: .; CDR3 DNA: TGTGCCAGCAGCCGGGCTAGCGGGGGTTATGAGCAGTTCTTC; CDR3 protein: CASSRASGGYEQFF
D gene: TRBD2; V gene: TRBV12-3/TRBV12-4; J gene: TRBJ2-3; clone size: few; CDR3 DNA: TGTGCCAGCAGTTTACGAGCTAGCGGGACCACAGATACGCAGTATTTT; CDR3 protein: CASSLRASGTTDTQYF
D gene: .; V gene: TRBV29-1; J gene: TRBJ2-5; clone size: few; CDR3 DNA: TGCAGCGTTGGGGGAATTGGCCTTAGGACCCAGTACTTC; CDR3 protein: CSVGGIGLRTQYF
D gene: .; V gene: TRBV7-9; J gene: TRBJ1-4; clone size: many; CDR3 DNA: TGTGCCAGCAGCCCCCAGGGTCATGATGAAAAACTGTTTTTT; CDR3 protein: CASSPQGHDEKLFF
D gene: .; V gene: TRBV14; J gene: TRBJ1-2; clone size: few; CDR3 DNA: TGTGCCAGCAGCCCCCTCGAGTCGGTCGGCTACACCTTC; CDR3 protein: CASSPLESVGYTF
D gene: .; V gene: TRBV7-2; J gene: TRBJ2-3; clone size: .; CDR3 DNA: TGTGCCAGCAGCTTAAAAGGGCAGGCCAAACCAACAGATACGCAGTATTTT; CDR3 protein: CASSLKGQAKPTDTQYF
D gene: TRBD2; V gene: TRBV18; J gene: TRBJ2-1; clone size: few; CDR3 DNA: TGTGCCAGCTCCCGAGCGGGAGACTCCTACAATGAGCAGTTCTTC; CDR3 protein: CASSRAGDSYNEQFF
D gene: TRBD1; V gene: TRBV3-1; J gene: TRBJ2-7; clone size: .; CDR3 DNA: TGTGCCAGCAGCTCTCCCGACAGGGGCTACGAGCAGTACTTC; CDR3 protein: CASSSPDRGYEQYF
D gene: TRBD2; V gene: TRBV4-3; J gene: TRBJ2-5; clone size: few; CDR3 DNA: TGCGCCAGCAGCCAAGATGGAGCCGGGACTAGCGGGATGGCCCAGTACTTC; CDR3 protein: CASSQDGAGTSGMAQYF
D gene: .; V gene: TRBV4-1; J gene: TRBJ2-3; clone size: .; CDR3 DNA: TGCGCCAGCAGCCAAGAACGACTAGATAGCACAGATACGCAGTATTTT; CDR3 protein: CASSQERLDSTDTQYF
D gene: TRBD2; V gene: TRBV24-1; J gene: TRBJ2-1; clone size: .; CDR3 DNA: TGTGCCACCAGTGACCCCCCCAGCGGGGGGGGCAATGAGCAGTTCTTC; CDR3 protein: CATSDPPSGGGNEQFF
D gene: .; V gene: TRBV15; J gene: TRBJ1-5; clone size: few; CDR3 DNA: TGTGCCACCAGCAGAGTCATGGGGCAGCCCCAGCATTTT; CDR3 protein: CATSRVMGQPQHF
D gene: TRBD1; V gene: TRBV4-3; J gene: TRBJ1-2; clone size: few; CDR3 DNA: TGCGCCAGCAGCCAAGGAAAGACAGGGATTTATGGCTACACCTTC; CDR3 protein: CASSQGKTGIYGYTF
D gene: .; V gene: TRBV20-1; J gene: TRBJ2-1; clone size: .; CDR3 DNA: TGCAGTGCCAGGGGGGGGTGGGGGCAGGGGGCTAATAATGAGCAGTTCTTC; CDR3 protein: CSARGGWGQGANNEQFF
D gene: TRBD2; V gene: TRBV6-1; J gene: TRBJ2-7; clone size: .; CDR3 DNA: TGTGCCAGCAGTTACGGGGGGGGTGGGACTAGACTCTACGAGCAGTACTTC; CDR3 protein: CASSYGGGGTRLYEQYF
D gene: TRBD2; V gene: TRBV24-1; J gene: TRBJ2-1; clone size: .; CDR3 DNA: TGTGCCACCAGTGACCCAGGACTAGCGGGGGAGCAGTTCTTC; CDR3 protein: CATSDPGLAGEQFF
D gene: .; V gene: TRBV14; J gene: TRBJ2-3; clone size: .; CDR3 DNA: TGTGCCAGCAGCCCCATGGGGTCCACAGATACGCAGTATTTT; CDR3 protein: CASSPMGSTDTQYF
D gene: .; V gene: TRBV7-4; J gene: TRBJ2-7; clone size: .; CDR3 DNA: TGTGCCAGCATCTTTATGGGGGGGGCTACCTACGAGCAGTACTTC; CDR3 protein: CASIFMGGATYEQYF
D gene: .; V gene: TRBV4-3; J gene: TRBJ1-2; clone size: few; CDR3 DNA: TGCGCCAGCAGCCAAGATAGTATGGGTACGAGCAGCGGCTACACCTTC; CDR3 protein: CASSQDSMGTSSGYTF
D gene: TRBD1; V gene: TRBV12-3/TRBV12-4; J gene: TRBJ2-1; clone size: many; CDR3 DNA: TGTGCCAGCAGTTTAGGGACAGGGATTCCAAGCTCCTACAATGAGCAGTTCTTC; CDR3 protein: CASSLGTGIPSSYNEQFF
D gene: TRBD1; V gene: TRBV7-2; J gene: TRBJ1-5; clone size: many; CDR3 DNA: TGTGCCAGCAGCTTCGCCCCCCGGATAGGGGGCACCAATCAGCCCCAGCATTTT; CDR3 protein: CASSFAPRIGGTNQPQHF
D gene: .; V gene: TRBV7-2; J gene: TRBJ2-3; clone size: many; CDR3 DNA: TGTGCCAGCAGCCCGGGAGTTTATACAAATACGCAGTATTTT; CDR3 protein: CASSPGVYTNTQYF
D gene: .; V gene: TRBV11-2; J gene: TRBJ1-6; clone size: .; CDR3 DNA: TGTGCCAGCAGCTTAGGACAGTCACCCAATTCACCCCTCCACTTT; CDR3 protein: CASSLGQSPNSPLHF
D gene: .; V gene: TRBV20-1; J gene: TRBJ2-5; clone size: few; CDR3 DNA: TGCAGTGCTAACCGGGGATTCCAAGAGACCCAGTACTTC; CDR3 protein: CSANRGFQETQYF
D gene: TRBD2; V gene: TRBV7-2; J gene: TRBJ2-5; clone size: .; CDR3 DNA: TGTGCCAGCAGCTCCGACGGGGGGGAGACCCAGTACTTC; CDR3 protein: CASSSDGGETQYF
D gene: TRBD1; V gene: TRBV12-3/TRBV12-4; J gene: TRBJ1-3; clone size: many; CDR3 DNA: TGTGCCAGCAGCTTACAGGGGTCTGGGAACACCATATATTTT; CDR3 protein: CASSLQGSGNTIYF
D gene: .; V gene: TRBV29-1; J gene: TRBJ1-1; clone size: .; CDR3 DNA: TGCAGCGTTCATAATACAGGGCTGGGGGGGAACACTGAAGCTTTCTTT; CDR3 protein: CSVHNTGLGGNTEAFF
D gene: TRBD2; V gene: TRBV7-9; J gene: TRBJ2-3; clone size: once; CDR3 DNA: TGTGCCAGCAGCCTGGGACTAGCGGGAGAGGTTTGGGCCACAGATACGCAGTATTTT; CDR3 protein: CASSLGLAGEVWATDTQYF
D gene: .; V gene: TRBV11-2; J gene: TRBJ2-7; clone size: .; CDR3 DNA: TGTGCCAGCAGCCCACCGCCCGGGACCTACGAGCAGTACTTC; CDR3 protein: CASSPPPGTYEQYF
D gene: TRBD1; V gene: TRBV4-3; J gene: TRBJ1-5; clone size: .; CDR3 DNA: TGCGCCAGCAGCCAAGATATTCGACAGGGGGTCCAGCCCCAGCATTTT; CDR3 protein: CASSQDIRQGVQPQHF
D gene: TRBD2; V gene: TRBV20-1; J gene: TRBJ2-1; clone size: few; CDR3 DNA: TGCAGTGCTAGAGTTGGGACTAGCTCCTACAATGAGCAGTTCTTC; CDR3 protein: CSARVGTSSYNEQFF
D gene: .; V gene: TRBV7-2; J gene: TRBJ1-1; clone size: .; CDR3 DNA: TGTGCCAGCAGCCCGAGGGGTCGACTAGCTGAAGCTTTCTTT; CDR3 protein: CASSPRGRLAEAFF
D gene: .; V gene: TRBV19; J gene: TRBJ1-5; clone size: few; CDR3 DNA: TGTGCCAGTAAAGTACCAGGGGATTATCAGCCCCAGCATTTT; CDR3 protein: CASKVPGDYQPQHF
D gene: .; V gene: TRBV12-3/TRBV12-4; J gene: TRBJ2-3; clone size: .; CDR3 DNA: TGTGCCAGCAGTGCGGGGGCCCGTAGAGATACGCAGTATTTT; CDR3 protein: CASSAGARRDTQYF
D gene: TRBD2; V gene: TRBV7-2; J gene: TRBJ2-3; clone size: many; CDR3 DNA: TGTGCCAGCAGCTTAAATAGCGGGGGGTGGGATACGCAGTATTTT; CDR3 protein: CASSLNSGGWDTQYF
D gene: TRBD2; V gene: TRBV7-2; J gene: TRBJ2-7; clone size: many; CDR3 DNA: TGTGCCAGCAGCGCTGGAGCGGGAGGGGACGAGCAGTACTTC; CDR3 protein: CASSAGAGGDEQYF
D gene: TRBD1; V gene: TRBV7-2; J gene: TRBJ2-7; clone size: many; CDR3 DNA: TGTGCCAGCAGCTCGGGACAGGCGATTATGTACGAGCAGTACTTC; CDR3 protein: CASSSGQAIMYEQYF
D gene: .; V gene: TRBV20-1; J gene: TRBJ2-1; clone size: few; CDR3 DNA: TGCAGTGCCCCCGGGTCCGATAACAATGAGCAGTTCTTC; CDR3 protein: CSAPGSDNNEQFF
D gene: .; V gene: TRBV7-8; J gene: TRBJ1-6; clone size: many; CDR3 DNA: TGTGCCAGCAGCCCGGGCCTCAAGAGCTCCTATAATTCACCCCTCCACTTT; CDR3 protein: CASSPGLKSSYNSPLHF
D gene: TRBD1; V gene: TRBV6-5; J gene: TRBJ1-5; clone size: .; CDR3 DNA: TGTGCCAGCAGGCCACAGGGGTTGTCGAATCAGCCCCAGCATTTT; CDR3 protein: CASRPQGLSNQPQHF
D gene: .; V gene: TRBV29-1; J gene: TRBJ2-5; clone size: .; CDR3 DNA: TGCAGCGCGAGGGGGCAGGGAGGAGGGACCCAGTACTTC; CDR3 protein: CSARGQGGGTQYF